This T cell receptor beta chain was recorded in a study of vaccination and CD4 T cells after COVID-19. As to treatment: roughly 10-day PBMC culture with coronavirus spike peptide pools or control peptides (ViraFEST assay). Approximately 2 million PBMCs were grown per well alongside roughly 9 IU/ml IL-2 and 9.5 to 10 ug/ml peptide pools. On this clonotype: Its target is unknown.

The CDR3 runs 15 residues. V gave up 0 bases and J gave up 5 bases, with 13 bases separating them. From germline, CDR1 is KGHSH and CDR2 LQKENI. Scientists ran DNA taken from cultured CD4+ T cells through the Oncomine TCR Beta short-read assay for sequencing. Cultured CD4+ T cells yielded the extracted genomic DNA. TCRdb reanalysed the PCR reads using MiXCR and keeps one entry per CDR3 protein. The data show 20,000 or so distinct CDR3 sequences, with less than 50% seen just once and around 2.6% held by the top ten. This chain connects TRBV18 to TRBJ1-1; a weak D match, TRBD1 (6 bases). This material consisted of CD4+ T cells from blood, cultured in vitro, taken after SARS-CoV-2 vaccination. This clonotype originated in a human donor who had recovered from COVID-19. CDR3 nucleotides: TGTGCCAGCTCACCACCGGGGGGGCAGGGGACTGAAGCTTTCTTT. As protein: CASSPPGGQGTEAFF. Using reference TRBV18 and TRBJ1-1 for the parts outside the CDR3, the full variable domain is NAGVMQNPRHLVRRRGQEARLRCSPMKGHSHVYWYRQLPEEGLKFMVYLQKENIIDESGMPKERFSAEFPKEGPSILRIQQVVRGDSAAYFCASSPPGGQGTEAFFGQGTRLTVV.